This TCR beta chain was identified in a study of immune cell composition in non-small cell lung cancer. Assay used: immunoSEQ multiplex PCR; TCRdb lists only in-frame clones, some missing. The sample lists about 9,100 clones, about 63% occurring once. Template was genomic DNA from frozen, unsorted single-cell suspensions. Regarding this clone: Its antigen is unknown.

Study-wide results and limits: Squamous lung tumours showed higher top 10 clone scores and clonality than adenocarcinomas. Tumour TCR-beta clonality showed no significant link to smoking pack-years. Adenocarcinomas with higher top tumour-associated clone frequency had more reactive TILs.

This CDR3 has 16 amino acids. Germline V lookup: CDR1 SGHRS, CDR2 YFSETQ. The V segment lost 2 bases and the J segment 1 base; nucleotides outside the gene matches: 5. Sequenced material: lung tumor tissue. The TCR sequence derives from a human donor with non-small cell lung cancer. This rearrangement joins TRBV5-1 to TRBJ2-3; 9 bases match TRBD2. The CDR3 loop is CASSFRAGGGTDTQYF. In DNA, the CDR3 is TGCGCCAGCAGCTTCAGGGCGGGGGGGGGCACAGATACGCAGTATTTT.